This T cell receptor (beta chain) was sequenced in a study of blood T cell repertoires in COVID-19. Overall study: Whether acute or convalescent, the COVID-19 samples came from the United States, Italy and Spain. From T cells, B-cell-depleted T cells, or PBMCs came the material, which was cDNA or gDNA.

In the original workflow: The authors estimated nucleated cell counts from reference gene primer amplification. Assay used: immunoSEQ multiplex PCR; TCRdb lists only in-frame clones, some missing. V and J calls and clone size are copied from that table; D and trimming were computed from the DNA. The sample records 240,000 or so clones, roughly 87% being singletons. Looked up from germline, CDR1 is LNHDA and CDR2 is SQIVND (reference sequence). The CDR3 sequence is 14 residues long. The ends lost 0 bases at V and 11 bases at J; junction bases unmatched: 7. This receptor was taken from a man in his fifties or sixties who had recovered from COVID-19. The sequencing sample was made of peripheral blood. The chain links TRBV19 to TRBJ2-4; 7 nucleotides align to TRBD2. In DNA form, the CDR3 reads TGTGCCAGTAGTATAGAGGGAGGGAGCGGGCTTCAGTACTTC. This codes for CASSIEGGSGLQYF.